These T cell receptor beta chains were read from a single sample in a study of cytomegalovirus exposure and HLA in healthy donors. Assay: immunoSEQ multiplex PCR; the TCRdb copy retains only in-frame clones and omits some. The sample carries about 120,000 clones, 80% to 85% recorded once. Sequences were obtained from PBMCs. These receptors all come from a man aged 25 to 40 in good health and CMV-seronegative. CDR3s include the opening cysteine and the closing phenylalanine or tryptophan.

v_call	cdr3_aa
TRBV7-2	CASSLEAQRTQPQHF
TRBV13	CASSPNRVVYEQYF
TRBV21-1	CASSKTRWDRDDSPLHF
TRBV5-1	CASSLEGLNGYTF
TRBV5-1	CASSWGGLTRGPGTGELFF
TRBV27	CATAIYSGANVLTF
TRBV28	CASNSGGRYNEQFF
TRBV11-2	CASSENILTGELFF
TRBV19	CASSSRDRDPYEQYF
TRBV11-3	CASSLGGGSYNEQFF
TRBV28	CASSRQGAHTEAFF
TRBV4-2	CASSQDGTGDYEQYF
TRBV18	CASHRDETGELFF
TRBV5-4	CASSLELMRGSSTDTQYF
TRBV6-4	CASSPLAGTYNEQFF
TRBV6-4	CASSSGVLPYAEAFF
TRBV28	CASSGGGVGELFF
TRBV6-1	CASSVGQGADTQYF
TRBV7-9	CASRPRESSYNSPLHF
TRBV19	CASSIFAAGHSNQPQHF
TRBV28	CASSYPRRVSSDTQYF
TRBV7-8	CASSLGDRGTSYEQYF
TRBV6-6	CASSLSHNEQFF
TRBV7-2	CASSSQRGGSDTQYF
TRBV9	CASSARDIADSPYNEQFF